The T cell receptor beta chain under discussion was sequenced for a study of neurological immune-mediated disorders. This clonotype was found many times. TCRdb processed the 5' RACE reads anew with MiXCR; each CDR3 protein has one entry. The data show about 87,000 distinct CDR3 sequences, with around 3.5% seen just once and approximately 2.9% held by the top ten. CDR1 and CDR2 (germline): SGHRS, YFSETQ. This CDR3 spans 16 amino acids. The V end lost 4 bases, the J end lost 0 bases, and 14 bases lay between the germline ends. Sequences were obtained from PBMCs. The clonotype was recovered from a woman in her 50s with multiple sclerosis. This chain connects TRBV5-1 to TRBJ2-4, with D unresolved. The CDR3 is CASSNQGNTAKNIQYF. The CDR3 DNA sequence: TGCGCCAGCAGCAATCAAGGGAATACAGCCAAAAACATTCAGTACTTC.